The 11 T cell receptor beta chains presented below share a single source sample, sequenced in a study of neurological immune-mediated disorders. TCRdb passed the 5' RACE reads through MiXCR, listing each CDR3 protein once. The table lists over 40,000 distinct CDR3 sequences, more than 5% of them singletons. Sequencing used CD4+ T cells from blood. These receptors were taken from a middle-aged woman in good health.

This clonotype was seen at least ten times. The chain joins TRBV3-1 to TRBJ2-5, with D possibly being TRBD2 (6 bases). CDR1 LGHDT and CDR2 YNNKEL come from the germline V gene (reference sequence). The V end lost 3 bases, the J end lost 5 bases, and 16 bases lay between the germline ends. The CDR3 is 15 residues long. In DNA form, the CDR3 reads TGTGCCAGCAGCCAGCCCTTGGGAGGATCGGAGACCCAGTACTTC. This sequence encodes CASSQPLGGSETQYF.

This clonotype came up many times. This chain connects TRBV24-1 to TRBJ2-7; tentatively, D is TRBD2 (5 bases). This CDR3 is built from 14 residues. Germline-derived CDR1 and CDR2 are KGHDR and SFDVKD. Trimming took 2 bases from V and 4 from J, leaving 11 bases between them. CDR3 nucleotides: TGTGCCACCAGTGATTCCGACGGGAAGTACGAGCAGTACTTC. The encoded protein is CATSDSDGKYEQYF.

This clonotype showed up many times. V usage is TRBV28 and J usage is TRBJ2-5; 14 bases agree with TRBD2. The CDR3 spans 18 residues. Germline V gives CDR1 MDHEN, CDR2 SYDVKM. Losses at the gene ends were 6 bases for V and 4 bases for J; bases not matched to a gene: 13. This chain's CDR3 is CASSVPGLAGAGGETQYF. CDR3 sequence (DNA): TGTGCCAGCAGCGTCCCGGGACTAGCGGGAGCGGGGGGAGAGACCCAGTACTTC.

This clonotype was seen at least ten times. The CDR3 nucleotides are TGCGCCAGCAGCTTGGAGGCGGGAGCTTCTGGAAACACCATATATTTT. Amino acids: CASSLEAGASGNTIYF. V gene TRBV5-1 combines with J gene TRBJ1-3; D is ambiguous. Deletions cut 0 bases from V and 1 base from J, with 11 bases between. The length of the CDR3 is 16 residues. Per the germline V gene, CDR1 is SGHRS and CDR2 is YFSETQ. Full variable domain (rest looked up from reference TRBV5-1 and TRBJ1-3): KAGVTQTPRYLIKTRGQQVTLSCSPISGHRSVSWYQQTPGQGLQFLFEYFSETQRNKGNFPGRFSGRQFSNSRSEMNVSTLELGDSALYLCASSLEAGASGNTIYFGEGSWLTVV.

The table lists this clonotype with many counts. This chain connects TRBV20-1 to TRBJ2-3; possible D gene TRBD2, 5 bases. Germline lookup yields CDR1 DFQATT and CDR2 SNEGSKA (reference sequence). This CDR3 spans 20 amino acids. Trimming took 2 bases from V and 4 from J, leaving 31 bases between them. CDR3 nucleotides: TGCAGTGCTAGAAAGCCACAGCGGCTCGGCCTCCAGCTAGGTTCAGATACGCAGTATTTT. This sequence encodes CSARKPQRLGLQLGSDTQYF.

The table lists this clonotype with many counts. V gene TRBV11-2 combines with J gene TRBJ1-2; D is uncertain. The germline V and J ends were trimmed by 5 bases and 7 bases, with 14 bases remaining between them. Looked up from germline, CDR1 is SGHAT and CDR2 is FQNNGV. The CDR3 covers 13 residues. The CDR3 DNA reads TGTGCCAGCAGCACACCTTCCTCCTCTGGCTACACCTTC. This sequence encodes CASSTPSSSGYTF.

This clonotype has at least ten counts. V and J are TRBV20-1 and TRBJ2-2; 7 bases line up with TRBD1. J lost 0 bases, V lost 5 bases, and 9 bases had no gene match. Germline CDR1 reads DFQATT; CDR2 reads SNEGSKA (reference sequence). The CDR3 totals 16 residues. The DNA for the CDR3 is TGCAGTGCTCTACCCAGGGGGAGAACGAACACCGGGGAGCTGTTTTTT. It encodes CSALPRGRTNTGELFF.

Many counts were recorded for this clonotype. V usage is TRBV28 and J usage is TRBJ2-5; 7 positions match TRBD1. CDR1 and CDR2 from the germline V gene are MDHEN and SYDVKM. This CDR3 contains 16 residues. The V and J ends lost 5 bases and 5 bases, in that order; junction bases with no gene match: 14. For the CDR3, the DNA is TGTGCCAGCAGTCCACCGGGACAGCGCCCGGTGGAGACCCAGTACTTC. This sequence encodes CASSPPGQRPVETQYF.

This clonotype came up many times. The J gene is TRBJ2-7, the V gene TRBV28; 7 nucleotides line up with TRBD1. The V segment lost 5 bases and the J segment 6 bases; nucleotides outside the gene matches: 10. CDR1 is MDHEN and CDR2 is SYDVKM in the germline V gene. CDR3 size: 14 residues. For the CDR3, the DNA is TGTGCCAGCAGTCTCGACAGGGTGGTAAGCGAGCAGTACTTC. This translates into CASSLDRVVSEQYF.

This clonotype showed up many times. The CDR3 region has the DNA TGTGCCAGCAGCCAAGAAGCAGTACCTAGCGGACCCTCCTACGAGCAGTACTTC. Its translation: CASSQEAVPSGPSYEQYF. The chain carries TRBV4-2 and TRBJ2-7; 7 nucleotides align to TRBD2. The CDR3 consists of 18 residues. V trimming: 0 bases; J trimming: 0 bases; junction bases outside the gene matches: 11. Germline CDR1 LGHNA, CDR2 YNFKEQ.

Ten or more counts support this clonotype. This sequence joins TRBV3-1 and TRBJ2-7; D ambiguous. CDR3 length: 14 amino acids. The V gene lost 1 base and the J gene lost 1 base, with 8 bases spanning the gap. Per germline, CDR1 LGHDT and CDR2 YNNKEL (reference sequence). The CDR3 loop reads CASSQAGASYEQYF. The CDR3 DNA follows: TGTGCCAGCAGCCAAGCAGGTGCTTCCTACGAGCAGTACTTC.